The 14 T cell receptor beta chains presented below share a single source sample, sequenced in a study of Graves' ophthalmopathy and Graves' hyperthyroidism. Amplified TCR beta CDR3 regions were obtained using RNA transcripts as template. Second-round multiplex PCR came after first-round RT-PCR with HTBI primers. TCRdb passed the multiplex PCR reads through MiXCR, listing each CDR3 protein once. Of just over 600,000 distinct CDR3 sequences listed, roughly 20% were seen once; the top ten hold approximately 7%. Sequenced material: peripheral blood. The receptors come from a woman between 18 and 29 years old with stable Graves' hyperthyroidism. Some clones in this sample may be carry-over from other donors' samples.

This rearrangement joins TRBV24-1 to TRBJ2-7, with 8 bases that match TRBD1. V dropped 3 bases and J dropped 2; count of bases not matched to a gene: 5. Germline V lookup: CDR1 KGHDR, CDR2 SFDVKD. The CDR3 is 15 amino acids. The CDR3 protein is CATSDTGGTTYEQYF. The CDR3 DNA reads TGTGCCACCAGTGATACAGGGGGAACCACCTACGAGCAGTACTTC.

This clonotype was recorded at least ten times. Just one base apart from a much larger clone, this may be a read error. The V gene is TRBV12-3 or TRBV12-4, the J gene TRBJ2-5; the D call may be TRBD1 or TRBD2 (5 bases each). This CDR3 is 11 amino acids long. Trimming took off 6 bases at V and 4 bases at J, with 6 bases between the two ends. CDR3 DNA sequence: TGTGCCAGCAGGAGGGGAGAGACCCAGTACTTC. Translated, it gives CASRRGETQYF.

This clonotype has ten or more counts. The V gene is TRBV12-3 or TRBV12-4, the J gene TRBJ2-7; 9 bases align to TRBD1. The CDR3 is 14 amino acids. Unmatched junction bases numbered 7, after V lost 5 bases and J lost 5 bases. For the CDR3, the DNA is TGTGCCAGCAGTCGGACAGGGGTACGGAACGAGCAGTACTTC. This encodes CASSRTGVRNEQYF.

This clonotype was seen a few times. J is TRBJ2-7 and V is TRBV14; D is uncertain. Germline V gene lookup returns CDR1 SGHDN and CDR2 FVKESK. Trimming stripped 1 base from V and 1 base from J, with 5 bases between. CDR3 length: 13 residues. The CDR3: CASSQVHSYEQYF. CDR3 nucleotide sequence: TGTGCCAGCAGCCAAGTGCATTCCTACGAGCAGTACTTC.

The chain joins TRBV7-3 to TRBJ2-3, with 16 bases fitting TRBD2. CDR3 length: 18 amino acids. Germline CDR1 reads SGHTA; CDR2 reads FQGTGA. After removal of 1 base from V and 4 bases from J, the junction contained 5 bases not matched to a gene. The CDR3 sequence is CASSLMGTSGGAPDTQYF. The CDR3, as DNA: TGTGCCAGCAGCTTAATGGGGACTAGCGGGGGGGCGCCAGATACGCAGTATTTT. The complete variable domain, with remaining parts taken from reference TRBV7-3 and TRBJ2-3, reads GAGVSQTPSNKVTEKGKYVELRCDPISGHTALYWYRQSLGQGPEFLIYFQGTGAADDSGLPNDRFFAVRPEGSVSTLKIQRTERGDSAVYLCASSLMGTSGGAPDTQYFGPGTRLTVL.

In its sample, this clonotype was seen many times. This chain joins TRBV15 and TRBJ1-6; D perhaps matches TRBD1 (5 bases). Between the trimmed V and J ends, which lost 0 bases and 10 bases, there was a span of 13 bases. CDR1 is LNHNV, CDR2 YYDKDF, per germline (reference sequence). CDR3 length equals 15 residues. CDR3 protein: CATSRDRGLGSPLHF. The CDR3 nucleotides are TGTGCCACCAGCAGAGATCGGGGCCTAGGGTCACCCCTCCACTTT.

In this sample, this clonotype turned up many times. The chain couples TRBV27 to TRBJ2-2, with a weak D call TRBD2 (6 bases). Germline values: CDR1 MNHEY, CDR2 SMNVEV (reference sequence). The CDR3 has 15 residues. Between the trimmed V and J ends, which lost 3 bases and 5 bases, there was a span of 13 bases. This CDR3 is CASSFLGGRTGELFF. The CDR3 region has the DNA TGTGCCAGCAGTTTCTTGGGAGGCAGGACCGGGGAGCTGTTTTTT.

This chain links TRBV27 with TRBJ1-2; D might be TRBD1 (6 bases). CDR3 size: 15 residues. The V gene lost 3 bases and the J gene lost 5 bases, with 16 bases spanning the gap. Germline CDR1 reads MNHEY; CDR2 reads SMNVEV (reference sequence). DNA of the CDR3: TGTGCCAGCAGTTTTGGTACCAGGGGCTGGTATGGCTACACCTTC. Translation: CASSFGTRGWYGYTF.

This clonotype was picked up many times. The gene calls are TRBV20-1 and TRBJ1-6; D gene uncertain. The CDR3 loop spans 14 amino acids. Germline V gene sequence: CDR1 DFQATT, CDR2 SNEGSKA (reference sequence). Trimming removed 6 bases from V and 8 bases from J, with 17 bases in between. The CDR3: CSATGRGTDSPLHF. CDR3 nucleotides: TGCAGTGCAACCGGGCGGGGTACGGATTCACCCCTCCACTTT.

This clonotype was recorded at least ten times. CDR3 sequence reads: CASSLGRQGNQPQHF. DNA for the CDR3: TGTGCCAGCAGTTTGGGACGGCAGGGGAATCAGCCCCAGCATTTT. The V gene is TRBV28, the J gene TRBJ1-5; maybe TRBD1 (6 bases). The CDR3 has 15 residues. Germline V gene sequence: CDR1 MDHEN, CDR2 SYDVKM. V was clipped by 3 bases and J by 4 bases, with 13 bases between them.

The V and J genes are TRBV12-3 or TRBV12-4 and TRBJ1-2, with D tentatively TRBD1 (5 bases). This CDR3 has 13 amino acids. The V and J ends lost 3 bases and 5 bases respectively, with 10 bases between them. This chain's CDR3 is CASSFPGRYGYTF. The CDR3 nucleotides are TGTGCCAGCAGTTTCCCAGGGAGATATGGCTACACCTTC.

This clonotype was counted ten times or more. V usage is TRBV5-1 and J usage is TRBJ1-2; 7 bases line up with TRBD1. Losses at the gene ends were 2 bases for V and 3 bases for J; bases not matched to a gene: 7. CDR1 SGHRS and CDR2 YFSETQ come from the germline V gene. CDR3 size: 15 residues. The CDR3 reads CASSFTGEGDYGYTF. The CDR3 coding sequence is TGCGCCAGCAGCTTTACAGGGGAAGGAGACTATGGCTACACCTTC.

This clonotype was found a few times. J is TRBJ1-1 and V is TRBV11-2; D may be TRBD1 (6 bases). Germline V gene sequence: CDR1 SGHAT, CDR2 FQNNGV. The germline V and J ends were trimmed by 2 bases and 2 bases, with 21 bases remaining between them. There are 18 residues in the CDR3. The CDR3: CASSLLGARCWENTEAFF. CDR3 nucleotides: TGTGCCAGCAGCTTATTGGGGGCTCGGTGTTGGGAAAACACTGAAGCTTTCTTT.

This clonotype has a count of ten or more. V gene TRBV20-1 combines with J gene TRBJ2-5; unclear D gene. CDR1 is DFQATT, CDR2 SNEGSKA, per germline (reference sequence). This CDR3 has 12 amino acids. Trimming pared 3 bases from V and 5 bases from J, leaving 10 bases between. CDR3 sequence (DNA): TGCAGTGCTAGTCACCGCCGGGAGACCCAGTACTTC. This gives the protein CSASHRRETQYF.